Sequencing of this T cell receptor beta chain was carried out in a study of T cells in Graves' hyperthyroidism and ophthalmopathy. At the level of the study: Peripheral blood was obtained at initial diagnosis, preceding any treatment.

As regards this clonotype: A much bigger clone sits one base away, suggesting this may be a read error.

V lost 3 bases and J 5 bases, leaving 13 bases between the germline ends. Germline V gives CDR1 MDHEN, CDR2 SYDVKM. The CDR3 is 14 amino acids. RNA transcripts served as the template for amplifying TCR beta CDR3 regions. A first-round RT-PCR of the TCR CDR3 used the HTBI primer set. TCRdb re-derived calls from the multiplex PCR reads in MiXCR, one entry per CDR3 protein. The sample carries about half a million distinct CDR3 sequences, about 16% recorded once. The receptor's source is a woman aged 25 to 39 with Graves' ophthalmopathy. The chain employs TRBV28 and TRBJ1-1; TRBD1 might be the D (6 bases). The sample taken for sequencing was blood. CDR3 nucleotides: TGTGCCAGCAGTTTTGAGGGGGGCTATACTGAAGCTTTCTTT. Its translation is CASSFEGGYTEAFF.